This TCR beta chain was profiled in a study of blood T cell repertoires in COVID-19. As for the study in general: T cells, B-cell-depleted T cells, or PBMCs provided the cDNA or gDNA that served as material.

The assay was immunoSEQ multiplex PCR, and TCRdb's table has in-frame clones only and misses some. The table shows 260,000 or so clones, with roughly 82% occurring only once. The material sequenced was peripheral blood. The TCR comes from a woman between 70 and 85 years old with acute or convalescent COVID-19.

The CDR3 region has the DNA TGTGCCAGCAGTGAAGGGACAGGGGGTGAAAAACTGTTTTTT. Protein sequence: CASSEGTGGEKLFF. The rearrangement links TRBV6-1 to TRBJ1-4; 10 positions agree with TRBD1. V dropped 1 base and J dropped 7; count of bases not matched to a gene: 0. Germline V gene sequence: CDR1 MNHNS, CDR2 SASEGT. The CDR3 contains 14 residues.